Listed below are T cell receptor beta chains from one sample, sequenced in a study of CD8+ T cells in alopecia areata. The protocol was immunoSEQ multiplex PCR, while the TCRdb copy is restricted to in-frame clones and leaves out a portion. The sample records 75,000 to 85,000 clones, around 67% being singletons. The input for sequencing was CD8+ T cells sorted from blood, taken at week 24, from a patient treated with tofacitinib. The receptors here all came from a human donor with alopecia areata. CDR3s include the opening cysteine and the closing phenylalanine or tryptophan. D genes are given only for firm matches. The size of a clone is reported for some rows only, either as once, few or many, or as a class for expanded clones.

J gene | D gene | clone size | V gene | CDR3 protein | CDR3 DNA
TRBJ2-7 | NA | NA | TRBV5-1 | CASSLGQASYEQYF | TGCGCCAGCAGCTTGGGGCAGGCCTCCTACGAGCAGTACTTC
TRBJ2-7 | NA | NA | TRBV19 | CASSITESSYEQYF | TGTGCCAGTAGTATAACGGAGAGCTCCTACGAGCAGTACTTC
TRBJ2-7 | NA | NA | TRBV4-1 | CASSEGQHYEQYF | TGCGCCAGCAGCGAAGGACAGCACTACGAGCAGTACTTC
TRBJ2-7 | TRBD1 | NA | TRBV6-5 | CASSGPTGPGNEQYF | TGTGCCAGCAGTGGACCGACAGGGCCGGGCAACGAGCAGTACTTC
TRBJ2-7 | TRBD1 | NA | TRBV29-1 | CSVAPTGGLREQYF | TGCAGCGTTGCTCCGACAGGGGGTCTCCGGGAGCAGTACTTC
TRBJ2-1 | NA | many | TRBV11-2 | CASSLSLNEQFF | TGTGCCAGCAGCTTATCTCTGAATGAGCAGTTCTTC
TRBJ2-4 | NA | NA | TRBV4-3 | CASSQDSAGRFVQYF | TGCGCCAGCAGCCAAGATTCGGCCGGTCGGTTCGTTCAGTACTTC
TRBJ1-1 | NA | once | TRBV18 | CASSPPGGENTEAFF | TGTGCCAGCTCACCACCGGGTGGGGAGAACACTGAAGCTTTCTTT
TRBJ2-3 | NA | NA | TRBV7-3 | CASSLRGGPDTQYF | TGTGCCAGCAGCTTAAGGGGGGGCCCAGATACGCAGTATTTT
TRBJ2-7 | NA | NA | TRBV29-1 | CSVSQVGDEQYF | TGCAGCGTCTCGCAGGTCGGCGACGAGCAGTACTTC